The 20 T cell receptor beta chains below were found in one sample sequenced in a study of vaccination effects on CD4 cells after COVID-19. Upon completion of about ten days in culture, CD4+ T cells were isolated. TCRdb's copy holds only in-frame clones and misses some; the assay was immunoSEQ multiplex PCR. The table lists tens of thousands of clones, approximately 80% of them singletons. These receptors' antigens are unknown. The sample was CD4+ T cells from PBMCs cultured without peptide, taken before COVID-19 vaccination. The receptor set was obtained from a human donor who received a COVID-19 vaccine.

This clone occurred once. The chain joins TRBV7-2 to TRBJ2-3; 11 nucleotides match TRBD2. Germline V gives CDR1 SGHTA, CDR2 FQGNSA. The V and J ends lost 6 bases and 3 bases, in that order; junction bases with no gene match: 5. The CDR3 is 15 residues long. CDR3 amino acids: CASRFGTSGTDTQYF. In nucleotides, the CDR3 is TGTGCCAGCAGATTCGGGACTAGCGGAACAGATACGCAGTATTTT.

The CDR3 DNA sequence: TGTGCCAGCAGCTTGGGGGTTTGGCAAGCGGGGGTTAACACCGGGGAGCTGTTTTTT. Its protein product is CASSLGVWQAGVNTGELFF. The chain joins TRBV7-9 to TRBJ2-2; 8 bases match TRBD2. The CDR3 is 19 residues long. Germline V gene lookup returns CDR1 SEHNR and CDR2 FQNEAQ (reference sequence). Losses at the gene ends were 3 bases for V and 2 bases for J; bases not matched to a gene: 14.

The chain carries TRBV10-3 and TRBJ1-3; D is undetermined. CDR3 length: 12 residues. The germline V gene encodes CDR1 ENHRY and CDR2 SYGVKD. The V gene lost 8 bases and the J gene lost 0 bases, with 5 bases spanning the gap. The CDR3 DNA follows: TGTGCCATCGAGAGCTCTGGAAACACCATATATTTT. It encodes CAIESSGNTIYF.

This chain links TRBV7-9 with TRBJ1-6, with 12 bases fitting TRBD1. The CDR3 loop spans 15 amino acids. The germline V gene encodes CDR1 SEHNR and CDR2 FQNEAQ (reference sequence). V dropped 3 bases and J dropped 7; count of bases not matched to a gene: 1. The CDR3 nucleotides read TGTGCCAGCAGCTTGGGACAGGGGGCGAATTCACCCCTCCACTTT. This gives the protein CASSLGQGANSPLHF.

The chain uses TRBV30 and TRBJ1-1; the match to TRBD1 covers 10 bases. The germline V gene encodes CDR1 GTSNPN and CDR2 SVGIG (reference sequence). After removal of 2 bases from V and 8 bases from J, the junction contained 5 bases not matched to a gene. This CDR3 contains 13 residues. CDR3: CAWSSDRGREAFF. CDR3 in DNA: TGTGCCTGGAGTAGTGACAGGGGGCGCGAAGCTTTCTTT.

V and J are TRBV6-5 and TRBJ1-4; D uncertain. V was pared by 4 bases and J by 5 bases, with 17 bases between. Germline V gene lookup returns CDR1 MNHEY and CDR2 SVGAGI. This CDR3 has 16 residues. In DNA form, the CDR3 reads TGTGCCAGCAGTTCCCCCCGCGGTGAGGTAAATGAAAAACTGTTTTTT. It codes for CASSSPRGEVNEKLFF.

This clone showed up just once. V and J are TRBV30 and TRBJ2-5; either TRBD1 or TRBD2 may supply D (5 bases each). This CDR3 region has 15 residues. Germline-derived CDR1 and CDR2 are GTSNPN and SVGIG (reference sequence). The germline V and J ends were trimmed by 0 bases and 2 bases, with 13 bases remaining between them. The CDR3 sequence: CAWSVIGAKQETQYF. The CDR3 nucleotides are TGTGCCTGGAGTGTAATCGGGGCGAAACAAGAGACCCAGTACTTC.

This chain joins TRBV10-2 and TRBJ1-2, with D unresolved. In germline, CDR1 is WSHSY, CDR2 SAAADI. CDR3 length: 12 residues. V was cut by 3 bases and J by 7 bases, with 9 bases left in between. The CDR3 loop is CASSDGLGGYTF. The CDR3 DNA follows: TGCGCCAGCAGTGACGGCCTGGGTGGCTACACCTTC.

V usage is TRBV6-6 and J usage is TRBJ2-3; 7 bases are shared with TRBD1. The length of the CDR3 is 14 residues. Germline V lookup: CDR1 MNHNY, CDR2 SVGAGI (reference sequence). The V and J ends lost 6 bases and 6 bases, in that order; junction bases with no gene match: 9. CDR3 region: CASRRTGSGDTQYF. CDR3 nucleotide sequence: TGTGCCAGCAGACGGACAGGTAGTGGCGATACGCAGTATTTT.

The rearrangement links TRBV6-5 to TRBJ2-7; D unresolved. Germline lookup yields CDR1 MNHEY and CDR2 SVGAGI. The V and J ends lost 7 bases and 3 bases respectively, with 19 bases between them. The CDR3 has 15 residues. The CDR3 reads CASNLNVGSSYEQYV. The CDR3, as DNA: TGTGCCAGCAACCTGAACGTAGGCAGTAGCTACGAGCAGTACGTC.

The chain links TRBV5-6 to TRBJ1-5; no clear D gene. The CDR3 is 16 residues long. The germline V gene has CDR1 SGHDT and CDR2 YYEEEE. Trimming left V 0 bases short and J 6 bases short, with 16 bases between. The CDR3 here is CASSLASKGDGQPQHF. CDR3 DNA sequence: TGTGCCAGCAGCTTGGCCTCAAAGGGAGACGGTCAGCCCCAGCATTTT. Full variable domain (remainder filled in from reference TRBV5-6 and TRBJ1-5): DAGVTQSPTHLIKTRGQQVTLRCSPKSGHDTVSWYQQALGQGPQFIFQYYEEEERQRGNFPDRFSGHQFPNYSSELNVNALLLGDSALYLCASSLASKGDGQPQHFGDGTRLSIL.

This clone was found a few times. V is TRBV2 and J is TRBJ1-1; the D is unclear. The CDR3 sequence is 14 residues long. Germline V gene sequence: CDR1 SNHLY, CDR2 FYNNEI. V lost 3 bases to trimming and J lost 0 bases, with 8 bases between them. Here the CDR3 DNA reads TGTGCCAGCAGTGAGTGGCAGTTGAACACTGAAGCTTTCTTT. Translated, it gives CASSEWQLNTEAFF.

The J gene is TRBJ2-2, the V gene TRBV3-1 (or the pseudogene TRBV3-2); no definite D call. This CDR3 spans 14 amino acids. The germline V gene has CDR1 LGHDT and CDR2 YNNKEL (reference sequence). The germline V and J ends were trimmed by 1 base and 1 base, with 4 bases remaining between them. CDR3 nucleotides: TGTGCCAGCAGCCAAGTACAGAACACCGGGGAGCTGTTTTTT. As protein: CASSQVQNTGELFF.

This sequence joins TRBV11-2 and TRBJ1-6; 11 bases align to TRBD1. This CDR3 has 16 residues. The germline CDR1 and CDR2 sequences are SGHAT and FQNNGV. V lost 5 bases and J lost 7; bases outside the gene matches: 7. CDR3 DNA sequence: TGTGCCAGCAGCCCCGGAGGACAGGGGGCAAATTCACCCCTCCACTTT. This translates into CASSPGGQGANSPLHF.

The chain employs TRBV6-2 or TRBV6-3 and TRBJ2-7; a weak D match, TRBD2 (6 bases). With 2 bases removed from V and 3 bases from J, the gap between germline ends came to 17 bases. Germline CDR1 and CDR2: MNHEY and SVGEGT. The CDR3 loop spans 16 amino acids. The CDR3 sequence is CASSYGVGGKSYEQYV. In DNA, the CDR3 is TGTGCCAGCAGTTACGGGGTGGGGGGAAAGAGCTACGAGCAGTACGTC.

This clone was seen a single time. V is TRBV6-5 and J is TRBJ1-4, with a tentative D call TRBD1 (5 bases). The CDR3 is 15 residues long. Germline V gives CDR1 MNHEY, CDR2 SVGAGI. The V end lost 5 bases, the J end lost 5 bases, and 15 bases lay between the germline ends. The CDR3 here is CASSLSGTANEKLFF. CDR3 sequence (DNA): TGTGCCAGCAGTCTCTCCGGGACGGCCAATGAAAAACTGTTTTTT.

The V gene is TRBV4-1, the J gene TRBJ2-3; 8 nucleotides match TRBD1. The germline gives CDR1 MGHRA, CDR2 YSYEKL. The CDR3 spans 16 residues. Losses at the gene ends were 5 bases for V and 0 bases for J; bases not matched to a gene: 7. This CDR3 is CASSGETGASTDTQYF. The CDR3 DNA follows: TGCGCCAGCAGCGGAGAGACAGGGGCTAGCACAGATACGCAGTATTTT.

The genes are TRBV29-1 and TRBJ2-5; 7 bases align to TRBD2. The germline V gene encodes CDR1 SQVTM and CDR2 ANQGSEA. The junction had 11 bases not matched to a gene; V was cut back by 2 bases and J by 5 bases. The CDR3 spans 15 residues. The CDR3 sequence: CSVEKHKMGGETQYF. CDR3 sequence (DNA): TGCAGCGTTGAAAAACATAAGATGGGGGGGGAGACCCAGTACTTC.

This clone was detected only a few times. The CDR3 is CASSQLLSGNTIYF. DNA of the CDR3: TGTGCCAGCAGCCAACTCTTGAGCGGAAACACCATATATTTT. The V call is TRBV3-1 (or the pseudogene TRBV3-2), the J call TRBJ1-3, with no clear D. V lost 2 bases to trimming and J lost 4 bases, with 9 bases between them. Germline V CDR1 and CDR2: LGHDT, YNNKEL (reference sequence). The CDR3 runs to 14 residues.

This clone has a single count. The V call is TRBV7-9, the J call TRBJ1-5; the match to TRBD1 covers 8 bases. Germline V gene data show CDR1 as SEHNR and CDR2 as FQNEAQ (reference sequence). CDR3 size: 16 residues. Trimming removed 3 bases from V and 0 bases from J; junction bases left unmatched: 4. The CDR3 sequence is CASSFSGGLSNQPQHF. As DNA, the CDR3 is TGTGCCAGCAGCTTCTCAGGGGGCCTTAGCAATCAGCCCCAGCATTTT.